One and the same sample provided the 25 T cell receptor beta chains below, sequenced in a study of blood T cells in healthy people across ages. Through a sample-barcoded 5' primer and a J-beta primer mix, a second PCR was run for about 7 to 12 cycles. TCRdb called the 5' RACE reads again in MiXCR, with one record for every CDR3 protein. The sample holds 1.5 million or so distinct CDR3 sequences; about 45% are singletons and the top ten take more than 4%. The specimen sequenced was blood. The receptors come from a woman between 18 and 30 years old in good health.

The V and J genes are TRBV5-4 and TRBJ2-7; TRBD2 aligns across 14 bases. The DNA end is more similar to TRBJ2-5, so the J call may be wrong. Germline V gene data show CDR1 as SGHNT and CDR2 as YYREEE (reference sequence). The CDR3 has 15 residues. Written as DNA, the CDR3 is TGTGCCAGCAGCATCCGACTAGCGGGAGGGGAGACCCAGTACTTC. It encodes CASSIRLAGGETQYF.

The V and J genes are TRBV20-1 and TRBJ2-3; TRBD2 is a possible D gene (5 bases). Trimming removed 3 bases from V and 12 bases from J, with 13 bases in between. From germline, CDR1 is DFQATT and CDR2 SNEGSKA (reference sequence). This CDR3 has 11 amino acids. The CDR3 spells CSASPRGPQYF. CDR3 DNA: TGCAGTGCTAGTCCCCGCGGGCCACAGTATTTT.

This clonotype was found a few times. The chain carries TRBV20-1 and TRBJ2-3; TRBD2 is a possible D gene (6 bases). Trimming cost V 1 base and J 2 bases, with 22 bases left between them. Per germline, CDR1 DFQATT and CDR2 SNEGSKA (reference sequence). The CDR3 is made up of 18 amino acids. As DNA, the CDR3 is TGCAGTGCTAGAGCCCCCAGGAGGGGAGCCACGCTCACAGATACGCAGTATTTT. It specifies CSARAPRRGATLTDTQYF.

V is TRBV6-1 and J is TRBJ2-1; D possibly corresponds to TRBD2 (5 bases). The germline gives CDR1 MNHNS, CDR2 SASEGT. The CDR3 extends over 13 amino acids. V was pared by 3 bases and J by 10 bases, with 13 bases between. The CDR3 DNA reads TGTGCCAGCAGTGATGATCCCCGGAGGGAGCAGTTCTTC. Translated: CASSDDPRREQFF.

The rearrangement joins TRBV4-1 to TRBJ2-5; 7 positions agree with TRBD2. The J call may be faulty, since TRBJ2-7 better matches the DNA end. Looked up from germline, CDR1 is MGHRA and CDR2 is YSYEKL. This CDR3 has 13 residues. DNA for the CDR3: TGCGCCAGCAGCCAACTAGGACTAGACGAGCAGTACTTC. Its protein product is CASSQLGLDEQYF.

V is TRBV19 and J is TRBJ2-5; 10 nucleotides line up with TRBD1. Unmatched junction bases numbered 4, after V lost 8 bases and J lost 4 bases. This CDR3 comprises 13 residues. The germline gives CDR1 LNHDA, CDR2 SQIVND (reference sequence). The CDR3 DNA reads TGTGCCAGTGGGGACAGGGGATTAGAGACCCAGTACTTC. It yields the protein CASGDRGLETQYF.

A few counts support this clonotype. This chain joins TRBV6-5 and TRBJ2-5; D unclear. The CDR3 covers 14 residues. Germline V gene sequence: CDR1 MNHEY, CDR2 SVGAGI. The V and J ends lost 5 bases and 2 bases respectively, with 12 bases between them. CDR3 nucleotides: TGTGCCAGCAGTCACAACCAAGCACAAGAGACCCAGTACTTC. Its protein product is CASSHNQAQETQYF.

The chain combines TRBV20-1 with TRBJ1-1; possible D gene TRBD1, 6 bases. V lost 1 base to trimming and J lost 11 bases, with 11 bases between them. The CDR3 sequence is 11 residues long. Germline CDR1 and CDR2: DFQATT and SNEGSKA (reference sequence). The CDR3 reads CSARAGDLAFF. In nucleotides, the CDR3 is TGCAGTGCTAGAGCAGGGGATTTGGCTTTCTTT.

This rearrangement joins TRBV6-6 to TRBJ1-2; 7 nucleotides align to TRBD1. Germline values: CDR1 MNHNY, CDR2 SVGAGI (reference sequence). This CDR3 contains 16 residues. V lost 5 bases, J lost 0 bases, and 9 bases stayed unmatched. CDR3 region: CASSPIDRVANYGYTF. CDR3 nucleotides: TGTGCCAGCAGTCCCATAGACAGGGTAGCTAACTATGGCTACACCTTC.

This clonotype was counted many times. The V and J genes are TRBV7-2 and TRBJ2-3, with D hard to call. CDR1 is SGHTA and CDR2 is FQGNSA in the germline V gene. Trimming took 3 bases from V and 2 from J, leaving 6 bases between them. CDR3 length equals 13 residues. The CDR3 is CASSFTDTDTQYF. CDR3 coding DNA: TGTGCCAGCAGCTTTACAGACACAGATACGCAGTATTTT.

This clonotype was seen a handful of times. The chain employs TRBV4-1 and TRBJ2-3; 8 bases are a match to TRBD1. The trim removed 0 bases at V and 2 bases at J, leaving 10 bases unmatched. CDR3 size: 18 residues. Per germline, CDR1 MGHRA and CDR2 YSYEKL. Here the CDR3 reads CASSQDYETGDVTDTQYF. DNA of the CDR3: TGCGCCAGCAGCCAAGATTATGAGACAGGGGATGTCACAGATACGCAGTATTTT.

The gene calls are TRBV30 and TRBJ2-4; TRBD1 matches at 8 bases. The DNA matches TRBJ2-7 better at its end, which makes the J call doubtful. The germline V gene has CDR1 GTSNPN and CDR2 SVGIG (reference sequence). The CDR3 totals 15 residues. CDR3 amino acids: CAWSSKTGATYEQYF. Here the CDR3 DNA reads TGTGCCTGGAGTTCAAAGACAGGGGCAACCTACGAGCAGTACTTC.

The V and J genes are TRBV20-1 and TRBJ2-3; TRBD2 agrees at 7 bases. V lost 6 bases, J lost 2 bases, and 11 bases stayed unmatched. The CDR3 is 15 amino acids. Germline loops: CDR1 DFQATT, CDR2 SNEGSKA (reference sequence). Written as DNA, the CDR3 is TGCAGTGCCCCCCCGGGGGGACGCTACACAGATACGCAGTATTTT. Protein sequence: CSAPPGGRYTDTQYF.

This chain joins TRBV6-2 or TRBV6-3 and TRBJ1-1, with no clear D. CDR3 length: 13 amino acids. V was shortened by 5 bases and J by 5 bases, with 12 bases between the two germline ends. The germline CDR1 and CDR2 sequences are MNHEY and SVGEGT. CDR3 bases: TGTGCCAGCAGTGTGACCTACCGAACTGAAGCTTTCTTT. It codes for CASSVTYRTEAFF.

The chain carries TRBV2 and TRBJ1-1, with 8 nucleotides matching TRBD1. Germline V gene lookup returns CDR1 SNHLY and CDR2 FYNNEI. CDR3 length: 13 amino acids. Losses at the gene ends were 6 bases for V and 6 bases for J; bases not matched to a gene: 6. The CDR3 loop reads CASSVGQGAEAFF. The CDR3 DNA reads TGTGCCAGCAGCGTCGGACAGGGCGCTGAAGCTTTCTTT. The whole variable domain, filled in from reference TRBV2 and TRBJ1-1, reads EPEVTQTPSHQVTQMGQEVILRCVPISNHLYFYWYRQILGQKVEFLVSFYNNEISEKSEIFDDQFSVERPDGSNFTLKIRSTKLEDSAMYFCASSVGQGAEAFFGQGTRLTVV.

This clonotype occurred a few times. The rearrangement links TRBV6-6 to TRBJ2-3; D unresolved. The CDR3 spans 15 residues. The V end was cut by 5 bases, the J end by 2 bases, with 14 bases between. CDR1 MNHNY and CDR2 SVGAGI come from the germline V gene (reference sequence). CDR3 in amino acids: CASSLGLHYTDTQYF. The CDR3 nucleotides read TGTGCCAGCAGTCTGGGTCTCCATTACACAGATACGCAGTATTTT.

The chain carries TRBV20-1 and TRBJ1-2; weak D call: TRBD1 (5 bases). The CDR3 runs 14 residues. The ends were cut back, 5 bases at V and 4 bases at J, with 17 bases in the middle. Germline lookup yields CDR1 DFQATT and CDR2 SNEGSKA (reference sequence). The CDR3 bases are TGCAGTGCTCCTGCGGGGCGGGGGATCTATGGCTACACCTTC. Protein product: CSAPAGRGIYGYTF.

The CDR3 coding sequence is TGTGCCACCAGCAGAGATAGCGGGAGACCCTACAATGAGCAGTACTTC. This codes for CATSRDSGRPYNEQYF. The V and J genes are TRBV15 and TRBJ2-1, with 9 bases fitting TRBD2. The closer fit of TRBJ2-7 to the DNA end suggests the J call may be wrong. This CDR3 has 16 residues. Germline V lookup: CDR1 LNHNV, CDR2 YYDKDF (reference sequence).

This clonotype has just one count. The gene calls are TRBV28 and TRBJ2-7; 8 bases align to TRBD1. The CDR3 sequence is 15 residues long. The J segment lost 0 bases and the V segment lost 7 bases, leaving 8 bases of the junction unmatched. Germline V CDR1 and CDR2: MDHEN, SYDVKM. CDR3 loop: CASIHGTGSSYEQYF. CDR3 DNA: TGTGCCAGCATCCACGGGACAGGCAGCTCCTACGAGCAGTACTTC.

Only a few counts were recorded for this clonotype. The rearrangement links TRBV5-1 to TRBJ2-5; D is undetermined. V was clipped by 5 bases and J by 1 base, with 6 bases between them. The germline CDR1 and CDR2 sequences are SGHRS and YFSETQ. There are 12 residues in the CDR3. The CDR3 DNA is TGCGCCAGCAGGTGGTCCCAAGAGACCCAGTACTTC. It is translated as CASRWSQETQYF.

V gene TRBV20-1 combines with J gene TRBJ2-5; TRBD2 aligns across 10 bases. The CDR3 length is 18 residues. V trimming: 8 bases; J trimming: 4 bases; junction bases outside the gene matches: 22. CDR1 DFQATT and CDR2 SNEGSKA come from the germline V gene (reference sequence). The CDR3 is CSTDPLSSGGRNRETQYF. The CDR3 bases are TGCAGTACTGACCCTCTCTCTAGCGGGGGCCGAAACAGAGAGACCCAGTACTTC.

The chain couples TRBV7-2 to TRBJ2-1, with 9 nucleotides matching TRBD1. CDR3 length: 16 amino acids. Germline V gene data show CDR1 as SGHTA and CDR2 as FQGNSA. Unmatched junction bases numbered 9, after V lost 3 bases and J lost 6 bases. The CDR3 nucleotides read TGTGCCAGCAGCTTTTGGGGGGACAGGGTTTTCAATGAGCAGTTCTTC. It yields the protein CASSFWGDRVFNEQFF.

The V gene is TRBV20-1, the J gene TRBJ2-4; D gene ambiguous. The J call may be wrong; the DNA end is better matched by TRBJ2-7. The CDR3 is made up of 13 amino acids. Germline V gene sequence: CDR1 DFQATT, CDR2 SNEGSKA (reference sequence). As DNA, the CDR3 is TGCAGTGCTAATACCGGGCCTCACTACGAGCAGTACTTC. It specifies CSANTGPHYEQYF.

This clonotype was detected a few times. Here the CDR3 DNA reads TGTGCCACGGGGACCAAAGGGAAGAACACTGAAGCTTTCTTT. Encoded protein: CATGTKGKNTEAFF. The chain recombines TRBV6-1 with TRBJ1-1, with D possibly being TRBD1 (5 bases). Germline V lookup: CDR1 MNHNS, CDR2 SASEGT. The CDR3 covers 14 residues. The germline V and J ends were trimmed by 10 bases and 1 base, with 16 bases remaining between them.

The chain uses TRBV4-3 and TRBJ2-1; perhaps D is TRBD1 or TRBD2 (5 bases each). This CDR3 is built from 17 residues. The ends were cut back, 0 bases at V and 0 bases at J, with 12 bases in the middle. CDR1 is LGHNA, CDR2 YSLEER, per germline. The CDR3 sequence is CASSQDRDRGSYNEQFF. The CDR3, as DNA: TGCGCCAGCAGCCAAGATCGGGACCGGGGCTCCTACAATGAGCAGTTCTTC.